The rows below give T cell receptor beta chains drawn from one sample of a study of blood T cell repertoires in COVID-19. Sequencing used immunoSEQ multiplex PCR; TCRdb keeps in-frame clones, though not all of them. The sample lists a few hundred thousand clones; about 87% were seen once. The sequenced material came from PBMCs or T cells enriched from blood (not recorded which). The source is a woman in her 50s who had recovered from COVID-19. Both conserved end residues are part of each CDR3. The order of the fields is V gene, J gene, D gene, CDR3 protein. A D gene is named only where the DNA matches it firmly.

v_call: TRBV9; j_call: TRBJ2-1; d_call: TRBD2; cdr3_aa: CASSVVAGGPNEQFF
v_call: TRBV7-9; j_call: TRBJ1-2; d_call: TRBD1; cdr3_aa: CASRQGQGYYGYTF
v_call: TRBV28; j_call: TRBJ1-2; d_call: TRBD1; cdr3_aa: CASRVTGGVSGYTF
v_call: TRBV20-1; j_call: TRBJ1-3; d_call: .; cdr3_aa: CSASVSGYSGNTIYF
v_call: TRBV6-5; j_call: TRBJ2-7; d_call: TRBD2; cdr3_aa: CASSPGLAGYEQYF
v_call: TRBV18; j_call: TRBJ1-5; d_call: .; cdr3_aa: CASSAVGGINQPQHF
v_call: TRBV7-9; j_call: TRBJ1-1; d_call: .; cdr3_aa: CASSNGQTIMNTEAFF
v_call: TRBV30; j_call: TRBJ1-5; d_call: TRBD1; cdr3_aa: CAWSIGWDRSNQPQHF
v_call: TRBV19; j_call: TRBJ1-5; d_call: .; cdr3_aa: CASSIAGNQPQHF
v_call: TRBV4-1; j_call: TRBJ2-1; d_call: TRBD2; cdr3_aa: CASSQARGGRHNEQFF
v_call: TRBV5-1; j_call: TRBJ2-7; d_call: .; cdr3_aa: CASSFGTYEQYF
v_call: TRBV13; j_call: TRBJ2-5; d_call: TRBD1; cdr3_aa: CASSGQGRRETQYF
v_call: TRBV7-9; j_call: TRBJ1-2; d_call: .; cdr3_aa: CASSPGGRVSDYGYTF
v_call: TRBV27; j_call: TRBJ2-1; d_call: TRBD1; cdr3_aa: CASRGGSGTGVGNEQFF
v_call: TRBV7-3; j_call: TRBJ2-3; d_call: TRBD2; cdr3_aa: CASSLLAGVVDTQYF
v_call: TRBV18; j_call: TRBJ1-5; d_call: .; cdr3_aa: CASSQDRASNQPQHF
v_call: TRBV30; j_call: TRBJ1-1; d_call: .; cdr3_aa: CAWSGSPEAFF
v_call: TRBV12-3/TRBV12-4; j_call: TRBJ1-1; d_call: .; cdr3_aa: CASSLDIHTEAFF
v_call: TRBV2; j_call: TRBJ1-5; d_call: .; cdr3_aa: CASSALPGIQPQHF
v_call: TRBV5-6; j_call: TRBJ2-1; d_call: TRBD2; cdr3_aa: CASSLSAGGFYNEQFF
v_call: TRBV7-2; j_call: TRBJ1-1; d_call: .; cdr3_aa: CASSLKFGTSNTEAFF
v_call: TRBV30; j_call: TRBJ2-7; d_call: TRBD2; cdr3_aa: CAWRGGRASFEQYF
v_call: TRBV28; j_call: TRBJ1-2; d_call: TRBD1; cdr3_aa: CASSPGTGGNYGYTF
v_call: TRBV7-3; j_call: TRBJ2-1; d_call: TRBD2; cdr3_aa: CASSQPGTSISNEQFF
v_call: TRBV19; j_call: TRBJ1-1; d_call: .; cdr3_aa: CASSIDGGNLAFF
v_call: TRBV5-1; j_call: TRBJ2-6; d_call: TRBD1; cdr3_aa: CASRPTTDRNSGANVLTF
v_call: TRBV6-5; j_call: TRBJ1-5; d_call: .; cdr3_aa: CASRPGQPNQPQHF
v_call: TRBV28; j_call: TRBJ2-2; d_call: .; cdr3_aa: CASSSYRVRDTGELFF
v_call: TRBV28; j_call: TRBJ2-1; d_call: TRBD2; cdr3_aa: CASSYSSGSGSYNEQFF
v_call: TRBV4-1; j_call: TRBJ2-2; d_call: .; cdr3_aa: CASSSREVTGTGELFF
v_call: TRBV18; j_call: TRBJ2-7; d_call: TRBD1; cdr3_aa: CASSRTGTVYEQYF
v_call: TRBV9; j_call: TRBJ2-7; d_call: TRBD2; cdr3_aa: CASSETSGPTYEQYF
v_call: TRBV10-2; j_call: TRBJ2-2; d_call: .; cdr3_aa: CASRDQGHTGELFF
v_call: TRBV6-5; j_call: TRBJ1-5; d_call: .; cdr3_aa: CASSSRTDYQPQHF
v_call: TRBV5-8; j_call: TRBJ1-5; d_call: TRBD1; cdr3_aa: CASSFRQGNQPQHF
v_call: TRBV7-3; j_call: TRBJ2-7; d_call: .; cdr3_aa: CASSLIAGRRQYF
v_call: TRBV5-4; j_call: TRBJ1-2; d_call: .; cdr3_aa: CASSSAFPGSYGYTF
v_call: TRBV7-9; j_call: TRBJ2-1; d_call: .; cdr3_aa: CASSLVGLGALIYNEQFF
v_call: TRBV18; j_call: TRBJ2-5; d_call: TRBD1; cdr3_aa: CASSRTGGETQYF
v_call: TRBV19; j_call: TRBJ2-1; d_call: .; cdr3_aa: CASRSSGGNEQFF
v_call: TRBV9; j_call: TRBJ1-1; d_call: .; cdr3_aa: CASKEGANTEAFF
v_call: TRBV19; j_call: TRBJ1-1; d_call: .; cdr3_aa: CASSRQTRNTEAFF
v_call: TRBV3-1/TRBV3-2; j_call: TRBJ1-1; d_call: .; cdr3_aa: CASSSGGRESGTEAFF
v_call: TRBV2; j_call: TRBJ1-1; d_call: .; cdr3_aa: CASTGDTNTEAFF
v_call: TRBV27; j_call: TRBJ1-1; d_call: .; cdr3_aa: CATSRGRGNTEAFF
v_call: TRBV14; j_call: TRBJ1-1; d_call: TRBD1; cdr3_aa: CASSAVTGGWGNTEAFF
v_call: TRBV6-6; j_call: TRBJ1-2; d_call: TRBD1; cdr3_aa: CASSYPQTGDYGYTF
v_call: TRBV3-1/TRBV3-2; j_call: TRBJ2-1; d_call: TRBD2; cdr3_aa: CASSNPGLAGLRDNEQFF
v_call: TRBV2; j_call: TRBJ2-3; d_call: .; cdr3_aa: CASRSTGRDTQYF
v_call: TRBV5-1; j_call: TRBJ2-7; d_call: TRBD2; cdr3_aa: CASSLLAGWEYEQYF
v_call: TRBV7-8; j_call: TRBJ2-5; d_call: .; cdr3_aa: CASRFPRLGGTETQYF